These T cell receptor beta chains were read from a single sample in a study of STAT3 mutations in large granular lymphocyte leukemia. The table came from immunoSEQ multiplex PCR; TCRdb's copy has only in-frame clones and leaves some out. In the table there are tens of thousands of clones, about 88% of which are singletons. Sequencing input: PBMCs. Receptors were obtained from a human donor with T large granular lymphocyte leukemia. Some clones in this sample may be carry-over from other donors' samples. The CDR3 runs from the conserved cysteine through the conserved F or W. The D gene is left open where the match is weak. Size is omitted from some rows. Given values are once, few, many or a class for expanded clones.

j_call cdr3_length clone_size d_call v_call cdr3_aa cdr3_nt
TRBJ1-5 15 - TRBD1 TRBV6-1 CASSAGTVKYQPQHF TGTGCCAGCAGTGCCGGGACAGTGAAATATCAGCCCCAGCATTTT
TRBJ2-7 13 - - TRBV5-1 CASSSNPSYEQYF TGCGCCAGCAGCTCCAATCCCTCCTACGAGCAGTACTTC
TRBJ1-2 13 - TRBD1 TRBV4-1 CASSHGQGVGYTF TGCGCCAGCAGCCACGGACAGGGAGTAGGCTACACCTTC
TRBJ1-6 17 - - TRBV4-1 CASSQVNLGFVGSPLHF TGCGCCAGCAGCCAAGTTAACCTGGGGTTTGTGGGTTCACCCCTCCACTTT
TRBJ1-5 13 - TRBD1 TRBV10-3 CAISGTGNQPQHF TGTGCCATCAGTGGGACAGGGAATCAGCCCCAGCATTTT
TRBJ1-2 18 few - TRBV7-9 CASSPSLSSGASSYGYTF TGTGCCAGCAGCCCATCCTTGAGTTCCGGGGCCAGCAGCTATGGCTACACCTTC
TRBJ2-3 15 - - TRBV7-9 CASSADHESTDTQYF TGTGCCAGCAGCGCGGACCACGAGAGCACAGATACGCAGTATTTT
TRBJ1-2 10 - - TRBV30 CAWVGDGYTF TGTGCCTGGGTGGGGGATGGCTACACCTTC
TRBJ1-1 16 - - TRBV25-1 CASSERQSVLNTEAFF TGTGCCAGCAGTGAAAGGCAAAGTGTGCTGAACACTGAAGCTTTCTTT
TRBJ1-2 15 - - TRBV5-4 CASSRTEPRNYGYTF TGTGCCAGCAGCCGAACAGAGCCCAGGAACTATGGCTACACCTTC
TRBJ1-1 16 - TRBD1 TRBV18 CASSPRQGNLNTEAFF TGTGCCAGCTCACCCAGACAGGGAAACTTAAACACTGAAGCTTTCTTT
TRBJ1-2 15 - TRBD1 TRBV7-9 CASSTRQGKDYGYTF TGTGCCAGCAGCACAAGACAGGGCAAGGACTATGGCTACACCTTC
TRBJ1-2 14 - - TRBV5-4 CASSSTNREDGYTF TGTGCCAGCAGCTCGACCAACAGGGAGGATGGCTACACCTTC
TRBJ2-1 9 few - TRBV9 CASNNEQFF TGTGCCAGCAATAATGAGCAGTTCTTC
TRBJ2-3 14 - - TRBV5-1 CASYLLGTTDTQYF TGCGCCAGCTACCTACTAGGAACCACAGATACGCAGTATTTT
TRBJ1-2 14 - - TRBV4-2 CASSPGSTGYGYTF TGTGCCAGCAGCCCGGGATCCACCGGGTATGGCTACACCTTC
TRBJ1-3 15 - TRBD1 TRBV6-5 CASSRQGDSGNTIYF TGTGCCAGCAGCCGACAGGGGGATTCTGGAAACACCATATATTTT
TRBJ1-6 16 once TRBD1 TRBV6-6 CASRTLRDSKNSPLHF TGTGCCAGCAGAACTCTCCGGGACAGTAAAAATTCACCCCTCCACTTT
TRBJ2-7 18 - TRBD2 TRBV30 CAWSVFRTSGKSSYEQYF TGTGCCTGGAGTGTCTTTCGGACTAGCGGGAAGAGCTCCTACGAGCAGTACTTC
TRBJ1-6 15 - - TRBV5-6 CASSSRGGWNSPLHF TGTGCCAGCAGCTCCCGGGGGGGGTGGAATTCACCCCTCCACTTT
TRBJ2-1 16 - TRBD2 TRBV7-2 CASSFAGTSLGREQFF TGTGCCAGCAGCTTTGCCGGGACTAGCCTGGGACGTGAGCAGTTCTTC
TRBJ1-1 13 - - TRBV7-9 CASSLGASTEAFF TGTGCCAGCAGCTTAGGCGCGTCCACTGAAGCTTTCTTT
TRBJ2-2 14 - - TRBV11-3 CASSLVGYTGELFF TGTGCCAGCAGCTTAGTAGGCTACACCGGGGAGCTGTTTTTT